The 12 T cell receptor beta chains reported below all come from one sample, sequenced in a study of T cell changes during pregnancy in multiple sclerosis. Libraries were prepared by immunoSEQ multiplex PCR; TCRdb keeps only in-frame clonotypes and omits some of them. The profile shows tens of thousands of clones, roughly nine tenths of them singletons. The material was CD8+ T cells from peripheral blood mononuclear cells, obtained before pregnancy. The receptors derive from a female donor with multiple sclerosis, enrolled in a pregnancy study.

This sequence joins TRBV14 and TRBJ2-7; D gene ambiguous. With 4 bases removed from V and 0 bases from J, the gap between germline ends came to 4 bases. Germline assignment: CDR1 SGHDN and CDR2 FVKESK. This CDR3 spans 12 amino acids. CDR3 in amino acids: CASSPSSYEQYF. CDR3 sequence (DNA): TGTGCCAGCAGCCCTAGCTCCTACGAGCAGTACTTC.

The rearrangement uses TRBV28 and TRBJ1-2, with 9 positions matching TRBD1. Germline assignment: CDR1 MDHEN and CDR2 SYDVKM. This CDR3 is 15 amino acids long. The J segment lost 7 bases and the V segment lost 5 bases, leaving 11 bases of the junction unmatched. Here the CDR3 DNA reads TGTGCCAGCAGTCTCTCCAACGGGGACAGGGCTGGCTACACCTTC. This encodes CASSLSNGDRAGYTF.

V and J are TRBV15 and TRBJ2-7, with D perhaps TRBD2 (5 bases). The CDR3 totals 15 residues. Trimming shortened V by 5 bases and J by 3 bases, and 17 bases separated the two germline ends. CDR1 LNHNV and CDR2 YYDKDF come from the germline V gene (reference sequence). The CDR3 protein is CATSPRGLNNYEQYF. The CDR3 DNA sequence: TGTGCCACCAGCCCTCGAGGGCTGAACAACTACGAGCAGTACTTC.

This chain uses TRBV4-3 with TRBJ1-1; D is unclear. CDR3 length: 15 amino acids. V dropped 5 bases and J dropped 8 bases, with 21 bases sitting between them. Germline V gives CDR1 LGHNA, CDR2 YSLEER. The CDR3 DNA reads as TGCGCCAGCAGCACTCGTACACGTTCCCCGGGGGAAGCTTTCTTT. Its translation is CASSTRTRSPGEAFF.

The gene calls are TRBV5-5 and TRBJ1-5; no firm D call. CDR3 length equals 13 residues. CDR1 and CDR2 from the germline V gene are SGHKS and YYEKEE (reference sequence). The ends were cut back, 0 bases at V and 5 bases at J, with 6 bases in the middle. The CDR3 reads CASSLGSHQPQHF. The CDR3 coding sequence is TGTGCCAGCAGCTTGGGCAGTCATCAGCCCCAGCATTTT.

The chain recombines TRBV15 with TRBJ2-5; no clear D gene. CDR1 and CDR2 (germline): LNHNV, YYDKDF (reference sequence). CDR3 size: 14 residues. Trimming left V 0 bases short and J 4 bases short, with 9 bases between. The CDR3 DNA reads TGTGCCACCAGCAGAGATTATTCGGGAGAGACCCAGTACTTC. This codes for CATSRDYSGETQYF.

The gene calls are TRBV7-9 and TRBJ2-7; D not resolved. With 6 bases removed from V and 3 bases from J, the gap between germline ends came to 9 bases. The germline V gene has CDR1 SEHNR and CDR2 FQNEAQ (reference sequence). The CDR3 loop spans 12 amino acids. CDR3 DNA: TGTGCCAGCAGATCACTCGGCTACGAGCAGTACTTC. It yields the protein CASRSLGYEQYF.

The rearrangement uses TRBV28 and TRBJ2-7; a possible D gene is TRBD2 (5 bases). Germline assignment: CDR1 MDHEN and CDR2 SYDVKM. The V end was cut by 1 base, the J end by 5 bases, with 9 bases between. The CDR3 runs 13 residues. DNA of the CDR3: TGTGCCAGCAGTTTATTAAGCGGTAACGAGCAGTACTTC. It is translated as CASSLLSGNEQYF.

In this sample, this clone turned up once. The CDR3 DNA sequence: TGTGCCAGCAGCTTTCCGTTGTTGGGAGGTGAGCAGTTCTTC. Protein product: CASSFPLLGGEQFF. This chain links TRBV7-2 with TRBJ2-1; possibly TRBD2 for D (6 bases). V gave up 3 bases and J gave up 9 bases, with 15 bases separating them. The CDR3 extends over 14 amino acids. Germline V lookup: CDR1 SGHTA, CDR2 FQGNSA.

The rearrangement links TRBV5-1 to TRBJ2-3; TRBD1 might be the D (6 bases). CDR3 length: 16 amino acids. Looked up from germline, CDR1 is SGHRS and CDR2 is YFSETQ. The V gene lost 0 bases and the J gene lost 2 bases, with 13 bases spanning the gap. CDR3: CASSLARTVPTDTQYF. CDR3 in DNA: TGCGCCAGCAGCTTGGCCAGGACAGTCCCCACAGATACGCAGTATTTT.

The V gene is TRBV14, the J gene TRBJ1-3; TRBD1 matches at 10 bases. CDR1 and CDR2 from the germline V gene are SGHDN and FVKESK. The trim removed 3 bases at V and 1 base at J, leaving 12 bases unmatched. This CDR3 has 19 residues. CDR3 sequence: CASSHPGQGILMSGNTIYF. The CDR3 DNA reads TGTGCCAGCAGCCACCCGGGACAGGGGATCTTAATGTCTGGAAACACCATATATTTT.

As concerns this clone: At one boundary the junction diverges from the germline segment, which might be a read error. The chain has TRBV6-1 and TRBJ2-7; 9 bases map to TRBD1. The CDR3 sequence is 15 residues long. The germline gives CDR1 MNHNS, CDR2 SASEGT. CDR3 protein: CASSEAPGQGYEQYF. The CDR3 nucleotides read TGTGCCAGCAGCGAAGCACCGGGACAGGGCTACGAGCAGTACTTC.